What follows are 4 T cell receptor beta chains derived from one specimen sequenced in a study of T cells in localized non-small cell lung cancer. Method: immunoSEQ multiplex PCR; TCRdb's copy keeps in-frame clones and lacks some. Of fewer than 30,000 clones in the sample, around nine tenths were seen once. Material: peripheral blood, obtained before any cancer treatment. The receptors shown here come from a female donor of 60 years or more with stage II squamous cell lung carcinoma.

The V and J genes are TRBV7-7 and TRBJ1-2; no clear D. Germline V gene lookup returns CDR1 SSHAT and CDR2 FNYEAQ (reference sequence). This CDR3 comprises 14 residues. Trimming left V 5 bases short and J 1 base short, with 11 bases between. CDR3 amino acids: CASSPITVNYGYTF. CDR3 nucleotides: TGTGCCAGCAGCCCCATAACTGTTAACTATGGCTACACCTTC.

The rearrangement links TRBV19 to TRBJ1-5, with TRBD1 matching 12 bases. The V gene's germline CDR1 is LNHDA and CDR2 SQIVND (reference sequence). This CDR3 region has 14 residues. With V trimmed by 6 bases and J by 7 bases, 4 bases remained unmatched. The CDR3 DNA reads TGTGCCAGTAGCGGGACAGGGGGCGCCCAGCCCCAGCATTTT. This gives the protein CASSGTGGAQPQHF.

The rearrangement links TRBV29-1 to TRBJ2-7; D may correspond to TRBD1 or TRBD2 (5 bases each). Germline assignment: CDR1 SQVTM and CDR2 ANQGSEA. This CDR3 is built from 14 residues. V gave up 0 bases and J gave up 5 bases, with 14 bases separating them. The CDR3 bases are TGCAGCGTTGAAGATCAGGGCCAGGGAGACGAGCAGTACTTC. This codes for CSVEDQGQGDEQYF.

The chain is built from TRBV11-3 and TRBJ2-1; 7 nucleotides align to TRBD2. This CDR3 spans 19 amino acids. From germline, CDR1 is SGHNT and CDR2 YENEEA. V trimming: 0 bases; J trimming: 0 bases; junction bases outside the gene matches: 11. The CDR3 sequence is CASSLDLTGGASSYNEQFF. CDR3 coding DNA: TGTGCCAGCAGCTTAGATCTAACGGGGGGAGCGAGCTCCTACAATGAGCAGTTCTTC.